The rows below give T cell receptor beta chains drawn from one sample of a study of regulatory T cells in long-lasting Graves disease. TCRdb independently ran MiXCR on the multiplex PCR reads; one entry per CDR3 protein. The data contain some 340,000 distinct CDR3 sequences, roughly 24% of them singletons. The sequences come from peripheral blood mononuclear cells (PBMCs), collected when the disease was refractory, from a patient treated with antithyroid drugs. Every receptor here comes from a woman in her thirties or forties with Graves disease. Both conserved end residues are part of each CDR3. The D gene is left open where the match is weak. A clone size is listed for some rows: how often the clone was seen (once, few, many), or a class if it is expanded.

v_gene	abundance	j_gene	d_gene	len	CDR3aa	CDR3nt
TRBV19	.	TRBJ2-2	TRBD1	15	CARYPGTANTGELFF	TGTGCCAGATATCCCGGGACAGCAAACACCGGGGAGCTGTTTTTT
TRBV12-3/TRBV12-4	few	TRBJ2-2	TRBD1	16	CASSFTRGRSTGELFF	TGTGCCAGCAGTTTCACCAGGGGGCGAAGCACCGGGGAGCTGTTTTTT
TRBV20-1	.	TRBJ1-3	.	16	CSARVDSINSGNTIYF	TGCAGTGCTAGAGTGGACAGCATCAACTCTGGAAACACCATATATTTT
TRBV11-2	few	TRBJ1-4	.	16	CASSLDAWTGGEKLFF	TGTGCCAGCAGCCTCGATGCATGGACTGGCGGTGAAAAACTGTTTTTT
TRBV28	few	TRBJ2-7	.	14	CASTRVVTGYEQYF	TGTGCCAGCACCCGGGTCGTAACGGGCTACGAGCAGTACTTC
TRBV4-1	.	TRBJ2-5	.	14	CASSPRRVGETQYF	TGCGCCAGCAGCCCACGGAGGGTTGGAGAGACCCAGTACTTC
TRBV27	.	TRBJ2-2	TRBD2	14	CASRTSLNTGELFF	TGTGCCAGCAGGACTAGCCTAAACACCGGGGAGCTGTTTTTT
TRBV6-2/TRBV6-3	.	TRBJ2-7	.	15	CASSWVGAVTYEQYF	TGTGCCAGCAGTTGGGTCGGGGCAGTTACCTACGAGCAGTACTTC
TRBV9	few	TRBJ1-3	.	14	CASSAGTYGNTIYF	TGTGCCAGCAGCGCAGGGACATACGGAAACACCATATATTTT
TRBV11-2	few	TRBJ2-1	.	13	CASSLDPDVEQFF	TGTGCCAGCAGCTTAGATCCCGACGTTGAGCAGTTCTTC
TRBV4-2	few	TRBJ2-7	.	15	CASSQVLGSSYEQYF	TGTGCCAGCAGCCAAGTGCTAGGGAGCTCCTACGAGCAGTACTTC
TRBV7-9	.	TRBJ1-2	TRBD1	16	CASSLDGTGGAYGYTF	TGTGCCAGCAGCTTAGACGGGACAGGGGGCGCCTATGGCTACACCTTC
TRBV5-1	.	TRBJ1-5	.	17	CASSLDTDSQSNQPQHF	TGCGCCAGCAGCTTGGATACAGACTCACAGAGCAATCAGCCCCAGCATTTT
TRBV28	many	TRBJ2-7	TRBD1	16	CASRSPQGERYYEQYF	TGTGCCAGCAGGTCCCCCCAGGGGGAAAGGTACTACGAGCAGTACTTC
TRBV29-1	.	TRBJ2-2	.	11	CSATPGGELFF	TGCAGCGCCACCCCGGGCGGGGAGCTGTTTTTT
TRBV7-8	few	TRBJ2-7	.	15	CASSLGIQGGYEQYF	TGTGCCAGCAGCTTAGGCATCCAGGGGGGGTACGAGCAGTACTTC
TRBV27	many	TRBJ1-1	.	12	CASSSWTTEAFF	TGTGCCAGCAGTTCCTGGACGACTGAAGCTTTCTTT
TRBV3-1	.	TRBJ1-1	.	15	CASSQIDRRLTEAFF	TGTGCCAGCAGCCAAATAGACAGGAGGCTCACTGAAGCTTTCTTT
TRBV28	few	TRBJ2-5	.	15	CASSSPADIQETQYF	TGTGCCAGCAGTTCACCCGCGGACATCCAAGAGACCCAGTACTTC
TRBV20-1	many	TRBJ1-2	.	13	CSAREGPNYGYTF	TGCAGTGCTAGAGAGGGACCTAACTATGGCTACACCTTC
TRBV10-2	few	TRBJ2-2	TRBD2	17	CASSVRGGRAFTGELFF	TGCGCCAGCAGTGTCCGGGGCGGGAGGGCCTTCACCGGGGAGCTGTTTTTT
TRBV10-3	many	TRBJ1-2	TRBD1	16	CAISAMSGTANYGYTF	TGTGCCATCAGTGCCATGTCCGGGACAGCTAACTATGGCTACACCTTC
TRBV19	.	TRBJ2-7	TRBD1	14	CASSSGTATDEQYF	TGTGCCAGTAGTTCCGGGACAGCTACCGACGAGCAGTACTTC
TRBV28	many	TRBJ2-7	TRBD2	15	CASSIAAGGPYEQYF	TGTGCCAGCAGTATCGCCGCGGGAGGGCCTTACGAGCAGTACTTC
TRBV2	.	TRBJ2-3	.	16	CASKEPIIGRVDTQYF	TGTGCCAGCAAGGAGCCCATCATCGGGCGGGTAGATACGCAGTATTTT
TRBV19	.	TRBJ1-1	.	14	CASSIGKKNTEAFF	TGTGCCAGTAGTATCGGTAAGAAGAACACTGAAGCTTTCTTT
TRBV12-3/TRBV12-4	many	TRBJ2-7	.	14	CASSFRREPYEQYF	TGTGCCAGCAGTTTCCGCAGGGAACCCTACGAGCAGTACTTC
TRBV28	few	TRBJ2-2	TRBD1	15	CASRRTGGAVGELFF	TGTGCCAGCAGGAGGACAGGGGGCGCGGTCGGGGAGCTGTTTTTT
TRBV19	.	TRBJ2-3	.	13	CASSTGSYGTQYF	TGTGCCAGTAGTACGGGGTCTTATGGTACGCAGTATTTT
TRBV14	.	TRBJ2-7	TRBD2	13	CATMSGVFYEQYF	TGTGCCACCATGAGCGGGGTATTTTACGAGCAGTACTTC
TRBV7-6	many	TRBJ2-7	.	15	CASSSRIGSHYEQYF	TGTGCCAGCAGCTCTAGGATCGGCAGTCACTACGAGCAGTACTTC
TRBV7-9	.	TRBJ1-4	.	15	CASSRLGQKNEKLFF	TGTGCCAGCAGCCGACTCGGGCAGAAAAATGAAAAACTGTTTTTT
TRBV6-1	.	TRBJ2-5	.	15	CASSPPGTKQETQYF	TGTGCCAGCAGTCCCCCCGGGACCAAGCAGGAGACCCAGTACTTC
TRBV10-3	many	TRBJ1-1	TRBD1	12	CAIRRETGAAFF	TGTGCCATCCGGCGGGAGACAGGGGCAGCTTTCTTT
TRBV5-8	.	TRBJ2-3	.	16	CASSPGQRSLTDTQYF	TGTGCCAGCAGCCCCGGCCAACGTTCCCTCACAGATACGCAGTATTTT
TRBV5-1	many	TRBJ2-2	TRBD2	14	CASSQGLATGELFF	TGCGCCAGCAGCCAGGGACTAGCAACCGGGGAGCTGTTTTTT
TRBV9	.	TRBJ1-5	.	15	CASSVGQGLNQPQHF	TGTGCCAGCAGCGTAGGGCAGGGTCTCAATCAGCCCCAGCATTTT
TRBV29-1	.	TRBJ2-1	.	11	CSVQGFNEQFF	TGCAGCGTTCAGGGGTTCAATGAGCAGTTCTTC
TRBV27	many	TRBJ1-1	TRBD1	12	CASKGTGGIAFF	TGTGCCAGCAAAGGGACAGGGGGTATAGCTTTCTTT
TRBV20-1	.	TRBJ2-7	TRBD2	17	CSARRLAGETSSYEQYF	TGCAGTGCTAGGCGGTTAGCGGGCGAGACAAGCTCCTACGAGCAGTACTTC
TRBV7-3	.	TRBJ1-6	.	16	CASSLKGQGFNPPLHF	TGTGCCAGCAGCTTAAAGGGGCAGGGGTTTAATCCACCCCTCCACTTT
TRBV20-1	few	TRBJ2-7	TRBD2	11	CSATPGGEQYF	TGCAGTGCTACCCCCGGGGGGGAGCAGTACTTC
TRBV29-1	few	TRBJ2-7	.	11	CSVEVGWEQYF	TGCAGCGTTGAAGTGGGCTGGGAGCAGTACTTC
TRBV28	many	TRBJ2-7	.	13	CASSIRPLYEQYF	TGTGCCAGCAGTATCCGACCCCTCTACGAGCAGTACTTC
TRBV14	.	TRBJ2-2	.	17	CASSLSVRPTNTGELFF	TGTGCCAGCAGCCTATCCGTGCGTCCCACGAACACCGGGGAGCTGTTTTTT
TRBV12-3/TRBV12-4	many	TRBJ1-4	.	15	CASSTPTRGIEKLFF	TGTGCCAGCAGTACCCCGACAAGGGGGATTGAAAAACTGTTTTTT
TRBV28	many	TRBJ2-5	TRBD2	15	CASSILAGGTETQYF	TGTGCCAGCAGTATACTAGCGGGAGGTACTGAGACCCAGTACTTC
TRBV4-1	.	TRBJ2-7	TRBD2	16	CASSHSSSGSTYEQYF	TGCGCCAGCAGCCACAGCTCAAGCGGGAGTACCTACGAGCAGTACTTC
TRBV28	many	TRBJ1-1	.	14	CASSFEGLGTEAFF	TGTGCCAGCAGCTTTGAGGGGCTGGGCACTGAAGCTTTCTTT
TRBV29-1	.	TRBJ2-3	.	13	CSVEIGLTDTQYF	TGCAGCGTTGAAATTGGTCTCACAGATACGCAGTATTTT